These T cell receptor beta chains were read from a single sample in a study of graft-versus-host responses after intestinal transplantation. Here immunoSEQ multiplex PCR was the method, and the copy in TCRdb shows in-frame clones only, minus some. The repertoire includes tens of thousands of clones, approximately 87% of them detected once, and over 0.1% sits in the top ten. The antigens these receptors bind are not known. Specimen: unstimulated CD4+ T cells sorted from spleen or lymph node cells, collected before intestinal transplant. These receptors all come from a human donor who received an intestinal transplant. Each CDR3 is given with its conserved first and last residue. A D gene is named only where the DNA matches it firmly. Clone size, where shown, is once, few, many, or a class for clones that have expanded.

V: TRBV15
J: TRBJ1-2
size: NA
D: NA
CDR3: CATSRDGQPPYGYTF
DNA: TGTGCCACCAGCAGAGATGGGCAGCCGCCCTATGGCTACACCTTC

V: TRBV5-8
J: TRBJ1-2
size: NA
D: TRBD1
CDR3: CASSLAGQGNYGYTF
DNA: TGTGCCAGCAGCTTGGCGGGACAGGGAAACTATGGCTACACCTTC

V: TRBV4-1
J: TRBJ2-7
size: NA
D: TRBD2
CDR3: CASSQGASGINYEQYF
DNA: TGCGCCAGCAGCCAAGGGGCTAGCGGGATAAACTACGAGCAGTACTTC

V: TRBV7-3
J: TRBJ2-2
size: NA
D: NA
CDR3: CASSPSGSTGELFF
DNA: TGTGCCAGCAGCCCCAGCGGTAGCACCGGGGAGCTGTTTTTT

V: TRBV2
J: TRBJ2-6
size: NA
D: NA
CDR3: CASSDYPGANVLTF
DNA: TGTGCCAGCAGTGACTATCCTGGGGCCAACGTCCTGACTTTC

V: TRBV5-1
J: TRBJ1-2
size: NA
D: NA
CDR3: CASSRNRDGYTF
DNA: TGCGCCAGCAGCCGGAACAGGGATGGCTACACCTTC

V: TRBV5-1
J: TRBJ1-1
size: NA
D: NA
CDR3: CASSSPGSTEAFF
DNA: TGCGCCAGCAGCTCCCCAGGGTCCACTGAAGCTTTCTTT

V: TRBV2
J: TRBJ1-5
size: NA
D: NA
CDR3: CASSVVGLSQPQHF
DNA: TGTGCCAGCAGTGTTGTAGGACTCTCTCAGCCCCAGCATTTT

V: TRBV6-5
J: TRBJ2-3
size: NA
D: NA
CDR3: CASRSAGDTQYF
DNA: TGTGCCAGCAGATCTGCCGGGGATACGCAGTATTTT

V: TRBV2
J: TRBJ2-5
size: NA
D: NA
CDR3: CASSEAGRLPVEGTQYF
DNA: TGTGCCAGCAGTGAAGCGGGACGACTGCCCGTGGAGGGGACCCAGTACTTC

V: TRBV6-1
J: TRBJ2-1
size: NA
D: TRBD2
CDR3: CASSLGLAALNEQFF
DNA: TGTGCCAGCAGCCTCGGACTAGCGGCCCTCAATGAGCAGTTCTTC

V: TRBV2
J: TRBJ2-7
size: once
D: NA
CDR3: CASRAGTLTTIEQYF
DNA: TGTGCCAGCAGAGCTGGGACACTTACTACTATCGAGCAGTACTTC

V: TRBV5-1
J: TRBJ2-7
size: NA
D: NA
CDR3: CASSYSQGNEQYF
DNA: TGCGCCAGCAGCTATTCGCAGGGAAACGAGCAGTACTTC

V: TRBV18
J: TRBJ2-7
size: NA
D: TRBD1
CDR3: CASSPGTGPYEQYF
DNA: TGTGCCAGCTCACCCGGGACAGGACCCTACGAGCAGTACTTC

V: TRBV6-5
J: TRBJ2-7
size: NA
D: NA
CDR3: CASSYEGQGFDEQYF
DNA: TGTGCCAGCAGTTACGAGGGGCAGGGGTTCGACGAGCAGTACTTC

V: TRBV5-1
J: TRBJ2-3
size: NA
D: TRBD2
CDR3: CASSSMTSGFTDTQYF
DNA: TGCGCCAGCAGCTCGATGACTAGCGGATTCACAGATACGCAGTATTTT

V: TRBV9
J: TRBJ2-2
size: NA
D: NA
CDR3: CASSADGVYTGELFF
DNA: TGTGCCAGCAGCGCTGACGGGGTGTACACCGGGGAGCTGTTTTTT

V: TRBV9
J: TRBJ1-1
size: NA
D: NA
CDR3: CASSVERGGRTEAFF
DNA: TGTGCCAGCAGCGTAGAGCGGGGGGGTAGGACTGAAGCTTTCTTT

V: TRBV27
J: TRBJ1-2
size: NA
D: TRBD1
CDR3: CASSQRGGAGGYTF
DNA: TGTGCCAGCAGCCAGCGAGGGGGCGCCGGAGGCTACACCTTC

V: TRBV25-1
J: TRBJ2-3
size: NA
D: TRBD1
CDR3: CASSEVRGLGTDTQYF
DNA: TGTGCCAGCAGTGAGGTTAGGGGGCTCGGCACAGATACGCAGTATTTT

V: TRBV5-1
J: TRBJ2-3
size: NA
D: TRBD2
CDR3: CASSTGTIPDTQYF
DNA: TGCGCCAGCAGCACCGGGACTATTCCAGATACGCAGTATTTT

V: TRBV6-5
J: TRBJ1-2
size: NA
D: NA
CDR3: CASSTGTGYTF
DNA: TGTGCCAGCAGTACAGGGACTGGCTACACCTTC

V: TRBV18
J: TRBJ2-5
size: NA
D: TRBD2
CDR3: CASSWGLADQETQYF
DNA: TGTGCCAGCTCCTGGGGACTAGCGGACCAAGAGACCCAGTACTTC

V: TRBV27
J: TRBJ2-7
size: NA
D: TRBD1
CDR3: CASSFTGQGYEQYF
DNA: TGTGCCAGCAGTTTCACGGGACAGGGCTACGAGCAGTACTTC

V: TRBV27
J: TRBJ1-1
size: NA
D: TRBD1
CDR3: CASRVGTGGMNTEAFF
DNA: TGTGCCAGCAGGGTGGGGACAGGGGGAATGAACACTGAAGCTTTCTTT

V: TRBV6-1
J: TRBJ2-4
size: NA
D: TRBD1
CDR3: CASSDETGGVKVAKNIQYF
DNA: TGTGCCAGCAGTGATGAGACAGGGGGCGTGAAGGTGGCCAAAAACATTCAGTACTTC

V: TRBV29-1
J: TRBJ2-5
size: NA
D: NA
CDR3: CSVERSVRRETQYF
DNA: TGCAGCGTTGAACGGTCGGTGAGGAGGGAGACCCAGTACTTC

V: TRBV6-1
J: TRBJ2-2
size: NA
D: TRBD2
CDR3: CASRRAGDGTGELFF
DNA: TGTGCCAGCAGGCGCGCGGGGGATGGCACCGGGGAGCTGTTTTTT

V: TRBV7-9
J: TRBJ1-2
size: NA
D: NA
CDR3: CASSPGGSNSNYGYTF
DNA: TGTGCCAGCAGCCCGGGGGGTTCGAACTCAAACTATGGCTACACCTTC

V: TRBV5-1
J: TRBJ2-7
size: NA
D: TRBD2
CDR3: CASSLWGTSGGPKEQYF
DNA: TGCGCCAGCAGCTTGTGGGGGACTAGCGGGGGCCCCAAGGAGCAGTACTTC

V: TRBV9
J: TRBJ2-5
size: NA
D: TRBD2
CDR3: CASSERGLWGTQYF
DNA: TGTGCCAGCAGCGAGAGGGGACTATGGGGGACCCAGTACTTC

V: TRBV20-1
J: TRBJ2-1
size: NA
D: TRBD1
CDR3: CSAQGAGEQFF
DNA: TGCAGTGCTCAGGGGGCGGGTGAGCAGTTCTTC

V: TRBV12-5
J: TRBJ2-7
size: NA
D: NA
CDR3: CASGLVLGGGPYEQYF
DNA: TGTGCTAGTGGTTTGGTACTGGGCGGGGGCCCCTACGAGCAGTACTTC

V: TRBV5-1
J: TRBJ1-1
size: NA
D: TRBD1
CDR3: CASSWGGQVNTEAFF
DNA: TGCGCCAGCAGCTGGGGGGGACAGGTTAACACTGAAGCTTTCTTT

V: TRBV2
J: TRBJ2-1
size: NA
D: NA
CDR3: CASGGNEQFF
DNA: TGTGCCAGCGGCGGGAATGAGCAGTTCTTC

V: TRBV11-3
J: TRBJ2-7
size: NA
D: NA
CDR3: CASSLETADEQYF
DNA: TGTGCCAGCAGCTTGGAGACAGCCGACGAGCAGTACTTC

V: TRBV19
J: TRBJ1-1
size: NA
D: NA
CDR3: CASSIWAANTEAFF
DNA: TGTGCCAGTAGTATTTGGGCAGCCAACACTGAAGCTTTCTTT

V: TRBV10-3
J: TRBJ1-2
size: NA
D: TRBD1
CDR3: CAISESGTAYGYTF
DNA: TGTGCCATCAGTGAGTCGGGGACAGCGTATGGCTACACCTTC

V: TRBV5-8
J: TRBJ1-3
size: once
D: NA
CDR3: CASSRYTTTAGNTIYF
DNA: TGTGCCAGCAGTCGATACACTACCACGGCTGGAAACACCATATATTTT

V: TRBV4-1
J: TRBJ2-7
size: NA
D: NA
CDR3: CASSQDQGGAVTYEQYF
DNA: TGCGCCAGCAGCCAAGATCAGGGGGGCGCGGTGACCTACGAGCAGTACTTC

V: TRBV7-9
J: TRBJ1-1
size: few
D: NA
CDR3: CASSDRTNTEAFF
DNA: TGTGCCAGCAGCGACCGGACAAACACTGAAGCTTTCTTT

V: TRBV7-3
J: TRBJ2-1
size: NA
D: NA
CDR3: CASSRTLDRDHNEQFF
DNA: TGTGCCAGCAGCCGAACCCTGGACAGAGACCACAATGAGCAGTTCTTC

V: TRBV5-4
J: TRBJ2-5
size: NA
D: TRBD1
CDR3: CASSLPGQKKETQYF
DNA: TGTGCCAGCAGCTTGCCGGGACAGAAAAAAGAGACCCAGTACTTC

V: TRBV4-1
J: TRBJ1-4
size: NA
D: TRBD1
CDR3: CASRQRQGFNEKLFF
DNA: TGCGCCAGCAGGCAGAGACAGGGGTTTAATGAAAAACTGTTTTTT

V: TRBV18
J: TRBJ1-1
size: NA
D: NA
CDR3: CASSPQQGTDTEAFF
DNA: TGTGCCAGCTCACCCCAACAGGGCACCGACACTGAAGCTTTCTTT

V: TRBV5-4
J: TRBJ2-5
size: NA
D: NA
CDR3: CASSSRQGGWETQYF
DNA: TGTGCCAGCAGCTCCCGACAGGGAGGATGGGAGACCCAGTACTTC